This paragraph covers one T cell receptor beta chain sequence. Its antigen is not known. Profiled with immunoSEQ multiplex PCR; TCRdb holds only in-frame clones, not every one. The repertoire holds over 850,000 clones, with 75% to 85% as singletons. The CDR3 consists of 13 residues. From germline, CDR1 is SEHNR and CDR2 FQNEAQ (reference sequence). V lost 5 bases and J lost 6; bases outside the gene matches: 6. These data are taken from a study of shared clonotypes between healthy human individuals. Study outcomes and limitations: Approximately 4.6% of naive CD4 clonotypes were common to a few donors.

The donors, healthy adults who were HIV-negative, had experienced no recent acute infections or vaccinations. The study drew all its donors from Caucasian adults living in Nashville, Tennessee. Partitioning of CD4+ cells yielded a CD45RA+ naive subset and a CD45RA-negative memory subset. The chain couples TRBV7-9 to TRBJ2-7, with 8 bases aligning to TRBD1. This sequence was found in a young man in good health. Some clones in this sample may be carry-over from other donors' samples. The source material was memory CD4+ T cells from PBMCs. Subset here: CD45RA-negative fraction. The CDR3 loop reads CASSRTGMGEQYF. As DNA, the CDR3 is TGTGCCAGCAGCCGGACAGGGATGGGCGAGCAGTACTTC.